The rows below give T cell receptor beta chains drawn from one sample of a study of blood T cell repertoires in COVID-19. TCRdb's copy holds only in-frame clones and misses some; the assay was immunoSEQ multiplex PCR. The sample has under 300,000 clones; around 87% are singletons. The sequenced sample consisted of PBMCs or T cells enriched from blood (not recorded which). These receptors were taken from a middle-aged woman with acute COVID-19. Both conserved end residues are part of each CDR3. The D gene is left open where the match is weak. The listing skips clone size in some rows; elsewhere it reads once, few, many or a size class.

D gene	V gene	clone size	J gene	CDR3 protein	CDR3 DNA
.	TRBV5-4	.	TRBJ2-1	CASSLASNEQFF	TGTGCCAGCAGCTTGGCTAGTAATGAGCAGTTCTTC
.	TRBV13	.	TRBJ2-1	CASSPNPTRGYNEQFF	TGTGCCAGCAGCCCAAACCCAACGCGGGGCTACAATGAGCAGTTCTTC
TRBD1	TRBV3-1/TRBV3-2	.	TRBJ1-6	CASSQVRGQANSPLHF	TGTGCCAGCAGCCAAGTGAGGGGGCAGGCCAATTCACCCCTCCACTTT
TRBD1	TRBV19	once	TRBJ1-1	CASSPRQGAKTEAFF	TGTGCCAGTAGTCCGAGACAGGGGGCTAAAACTGAAGCTTTCTTT
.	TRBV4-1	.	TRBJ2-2	CASSARVVNTGELFF	TGCGCCAGCAGCGCTCGGGTGGTAAACACCGGGGAGCTGTTTTTT
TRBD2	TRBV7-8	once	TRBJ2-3	CASSSYSGRPTDTQYF	TGTGCCAGCAGCTCTTATAGCGGGAGGCCCACAGATACGCAGTATTTT
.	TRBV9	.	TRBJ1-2	CASSGGRYGYTF	TGTGCCAGCAGCGGAGGGCGCTATGGCTACACCTTC
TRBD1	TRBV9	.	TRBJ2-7	CASSRRDRGGEQYF	TGTGCCAGCAGCAGAAGGGACAGGGGTGGGGAGCAGTACTTC
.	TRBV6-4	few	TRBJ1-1	CASSEKGEDTEAFF	TGTGCCAGCAGTGAAAAAGGGGAGGACACTGAAGCTTTCTTT
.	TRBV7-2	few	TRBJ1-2	CASSLGGSIYGYTF	TGTGCCAGCAGCTTAGGAGGTAGCATCTATGGCTACACCTTC
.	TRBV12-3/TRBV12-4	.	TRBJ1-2	CASSYGNRDGYTF	TGTGCCAGCAGTTATGGTAATCGGGATGGCTACACCTTC
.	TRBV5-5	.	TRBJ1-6	CASSLTGYYNSPLHF	TGTGCCAGCAGCCTAACCGGTTATTATAATTCACCCCTCCACTTT
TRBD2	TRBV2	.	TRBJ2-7	CASSEAERELSYEQYF	TGTGCCAGCAGTGAAGCCGAGCGGGAGCTATCTTACGAGCAGTACTTC
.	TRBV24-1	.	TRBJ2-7	CATDSGEGLEQYF	TGTGCCACCGATTCCGGGGAAGGATTGGAGCAGTACTTC
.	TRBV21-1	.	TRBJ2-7	CASSTLAGLSYEQYF	TGTGCCAGCAGCACCTTAGCGGGGCTCTCCTACGAGCAGTACTTC
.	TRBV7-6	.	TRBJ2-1	CASSSRTTAYNEQFF	TGTGCCAGCAGCTCCCGGACTACCGCCTACAATGAGCAGTTCTTC
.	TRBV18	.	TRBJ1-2	CASSGDYGYTF	TGTGCCAGCTCCGGGGACTATGGCTACACCTTC
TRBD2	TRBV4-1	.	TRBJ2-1	CASSQIGTSGMNEQFF	TGCGCCAGCAGCCAAATAGGGACTAGCGGGATGAATGAGCAGTTCTTC
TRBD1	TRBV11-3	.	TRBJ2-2	CAVTGAKTGELFF	TGTGCCGTCACAGGGGCGAAGACCGGGGAGCTGTTTTTT